The TCR beta chain described here comes from a study of blood T cells in healthy people across ages. Study summary: Roughly one uniquely barcoded beta molecule per two T cells was captured.

The ends were cut back, 3 bases at V and 5 bases at J, with 16 bases in the middle. The CDR3 consists of 15 residues. Germline V lookup: CDR1 SEHNR, CDR2 FQNEAQ (reference sequence). A second PCR of roughly 7 to 11 cycles used a sample-barcoded 5' primer and a J-beta primer mix. TCRdb called the 5' RACE reads again in MiXCR, with one record for every CDR3 protein. The sample shows about 510,000 distinct CDR3 sequences, about 27% of them seen only once. General study results and limits: Long-lived and aged donors differed, with more naive CD4+ cells and higher diversity in the long-lived.

A note on this clonotype: The target antigen is unknown.

The same data also went into a second study, on T cells of mothers and their children.

This clonotype originated in a boy between 2 and 10 years old in good health. Sample: blood. The rearrangement links TRBV7-9 to TRBJ2-5, with a tentative D call TRBD1 (5 bases). CDR3 bases: TGTGCCAGCAGCTTGATCGAATCTCCAGGGGAGACCCAGTACTTC. This gives the protein CASSLIESPGETQYF. The full variable domain, with the rest looked up from reference TRBV7-9 and TRBJ2-5, is DTGVSQNPRHKITKRGQNVTFRCDPISEHNRLYWYRQTLGQGPEFLTYFQNEAQLEKSRLLSDRFSAERPKGSFSTLEIQRTEQGDSAMYLCASSLIESPGETQYFGPGTRLLVL.